This T cell receptor (beta chain) was sequenced for a study of CD8+ T cells in alopecia areata. General study findings and limits: For lesional scalp, especially alopecia totalis/universalis, clonality was higher than in normal scalp.

This clone has just a few counts. Its specificity is not known. V was shortened by 6 bases and J by 0 bases, with 8 bases between the two germline ends. From germline, CDR1 is SQVTM and CDR2 ANQGSEA. The CDR3 spans 13 residues. Sequencing used cDNA as its template, made by extracting RNA and reverse transcribing it. Method: immunoSEQ multiplex PCR; TCRdb's copy keeps in-frame clones and lacks some. The table has 140,000 to 150,000 clones, roughly 60% seen once. The V and J genes are TRBV29-1 and TRBJ2-2; D is perhaps TRBD1 or TRBD2 (5 bases each). This clonotype originated in a human donor in good health. Sequencing used CD8+ T cells sorted from blood. Here the CDR3 DNA reads TGCAGCGTCTGGGACCCGAACACCGGGGAGCTGTTTTTT. This codes for CSVWDPNTGELFF.